This T cell receptor (beta chain) emerged from a study of cytomegalovirus exposure and HLA in healthy donors. Study observations and caveats: Several V segments, TRBV6-2 and TRBV6-3 among them, could not be told apart and were dropped. Later analysis suggested most CMV-associated TCR beta chains were HLA-restricted. Immune exposure information available was restricted to CMV serostatus.

This clone was seen a few times. The antigen is unknown. Trimming stripped 5 bases from V and 10 bases from J, with 20 bases between. The length of the CDR3 is 15 residues. The germline V gene has CDR1 MNHEY and CDR2 SMNVEV (reference sequence). Both 60 Vbeta primers and 13 Jbeta primers went into the PCR. TCRdb's table, derived via immunoSEQ multiplex PCR, lists solely in-frame clones and lacks some. This table holds about 190,000 clones, roughly an eighth found once. V gene TRBV27 combines with J gene TRBJ1-4, with D possibly matching TRBD1 (6 bases). This receptor was taken from a man over 45 in good health and CMV-seropositive. Sequencing was done on a sample of PBMCs. The CDR3 reads CASSGLDSPSAKLFF. CDR3 DNA: TGTGCCAGCAGTGGCCTGGACAGCCCTTCCGCAAAACTGTTTTTT.